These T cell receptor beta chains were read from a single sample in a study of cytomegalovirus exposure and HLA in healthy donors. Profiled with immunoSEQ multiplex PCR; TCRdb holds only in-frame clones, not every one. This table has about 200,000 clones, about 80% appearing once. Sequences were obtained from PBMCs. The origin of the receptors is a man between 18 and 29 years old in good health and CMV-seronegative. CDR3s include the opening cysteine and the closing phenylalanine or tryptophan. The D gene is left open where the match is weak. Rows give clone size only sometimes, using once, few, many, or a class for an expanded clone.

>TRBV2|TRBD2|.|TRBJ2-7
TGTGCCAGCTGGGTGGTAGCGGGAGACCAGTACTTC
CASWVVAGDQYF
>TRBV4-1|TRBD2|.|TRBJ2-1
TGCGCCAGCAGCCAAGAGTGGCGGGGGGGCTTATATGAGCAGTTCTTC
CASSQEWRGGLYEQFF
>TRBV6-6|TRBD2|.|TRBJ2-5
TGTGCCAGCAGTCCCCTAGCGGGAGGGTTAGAGACCCAGTACTTC
CASSPLAGGLETQYF
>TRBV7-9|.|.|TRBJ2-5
TGTGCCAGCAGCTTAGCTGACAACCAAGAGACCCAGTACTTC
CASSLADNQETQYF
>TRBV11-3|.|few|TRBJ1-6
TGTGCCAGCAGTTTGTTCGGTTCACCCCTCCACTTT
CASSLFGSPLHF
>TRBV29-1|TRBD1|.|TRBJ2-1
TGCAGCGTTGCGTCGACAGGGGCGGATGAGCAGTTCTTC
CSVASTGADEQFF
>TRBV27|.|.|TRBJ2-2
TGTGCCAGCAGCCTAGGGGGTAGCACCGGGGAGCTGTTTTTT
CASSLGGSTGELFF
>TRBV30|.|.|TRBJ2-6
TGTGCCTGGAGTGTCCCTGGGACTCCCATCCACGGGGGGGCCAACGTCCTGACTTTC
CAWSVPGTPIHGGANVLTF
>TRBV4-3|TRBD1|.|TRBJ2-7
TGCGCCAGCAGCCAACATCCTACCGGGACAGGGACATACGAGCAGTACTTC
CASSQHPTGTGTYEQYF
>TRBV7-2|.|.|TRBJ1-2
TGTGCCAGCAGCTTTCTGAGGGGCTACACCTTC
CASSFLRGYTF
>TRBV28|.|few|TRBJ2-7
TGTGCCAGCAGTCCCCGGGCGGGCGAGCAGTACTTC
CASSPRAGEQYF
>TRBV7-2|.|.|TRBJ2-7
TGTGCCAGCAGCTTAGCAGCGGGCAGCTCCTACGAGCAGTACTTC
CASSLAAGSSYEQYF
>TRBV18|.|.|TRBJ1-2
TGTGCCAGCTCACCGCACCCGGACGGGGAAGGCTACACCTTC
CASSPHPDGEGYTF
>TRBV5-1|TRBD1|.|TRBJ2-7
TGCGCCAGCAGCTTGGGGGCCGGGACAGGGGCCTACGAGCAGTACTTC
CASSLGAGTGAYEQYF
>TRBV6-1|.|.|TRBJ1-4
TGTGCCAGCAGTGAAGCGGCGGGAGGGAACGAAAAACTGTTTTTT
CASSEAAGGNEKLFF
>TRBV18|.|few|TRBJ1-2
TGTGCCAGCTCATCCCTGGACAGACTACCTAACTATGGCTACACCTTC
CASSSLDRLPNYGYTF
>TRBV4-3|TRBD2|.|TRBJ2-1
TGCGCCAGCAGCCAATCGGCGGGGGGCTCCTACAATGAGCAGTTCTTC
CASSQSAGGSYNEQFF
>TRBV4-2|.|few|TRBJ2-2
TGTGCCAGCAGCCAAGAAGGAACAGGCGGCACCGGGGAGCTGTTTTTT
CASSQEGTGGTGELFF
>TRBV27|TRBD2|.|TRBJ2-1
TGTGCCAGCAGTGCAGTACTAGCGATGGGGTACAATGAGCAGTTCTTC
CASSAVLAMGYNEQFF
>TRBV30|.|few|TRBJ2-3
TGTGCCTGGAGCGGAGGCACAGATACGCAGTATTTT
CAWSGGTDTQYF
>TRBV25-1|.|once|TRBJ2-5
TGTGCCAGCAGTGCCTCCCAAGAGACCCAGTACTTC
CASSASQETQYF
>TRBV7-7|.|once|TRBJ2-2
TGTGCTAGCAGCTTAGATCTCTCCGCCGGGGAGCTGTTTTTT
CASSLDLSAGELFF
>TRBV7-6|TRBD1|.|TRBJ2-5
TGTGCCAGCAGCCTGACGACAGGGGAGCAAGAGACCCAGTACTTC
CASSLTTGEQETQYF
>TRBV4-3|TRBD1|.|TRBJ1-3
TGCGCCAGCAGCCAAGATCCGGAGGGGGCTGCCGGAAACACCATATATTTT
CASSQDPEGAAGNTIYF
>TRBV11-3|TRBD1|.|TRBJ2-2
TGTGCCAGCAGCTCATCGGACAGGGACGGGGAGCTGTTTTTT
CASSSSDRDGELFF
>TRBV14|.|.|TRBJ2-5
TGTGCCAGCAGACAGGCCCAAGAGACCCAGTACTTC
CASRQAQETQYF
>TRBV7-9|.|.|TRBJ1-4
TGTGCCAGCAGCCCGACAGCAACTAATGAAAAACTGTTTTTT
CASSPTATNEKLFF
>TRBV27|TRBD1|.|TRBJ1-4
TGTGCCAGCAGTCGAGGGACAGTAGTTAATGAAAAACTGTTTTTT
CASSRGTVVNEKLFF
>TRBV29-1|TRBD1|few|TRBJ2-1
TGCAGCGTTGATAGCGCCGGACAGGGGGACTCCTACAATGAGCAGTTCTTC
CSVDSAGQGDSYNEQFF
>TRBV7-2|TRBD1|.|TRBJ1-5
TGTGCCAGCAGCCCCGGACAGGTGGGCAATCAGCCCCAGCATTTT
CASSPGQVGNQPQHF
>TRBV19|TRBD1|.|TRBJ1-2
TGTGCCAGTAGTTACGGACAGGGGATTATTGGCTACACCTTC
CASSYGQGIIGYTF
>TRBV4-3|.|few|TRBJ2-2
TGCGCCAGCAGCCAACAGGGGAATGTCGGGGAGCTGTTTTTT
CASSQQGNVGELFF
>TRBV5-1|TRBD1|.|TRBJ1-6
TGCGCCAGCAGCTTGGCGCTGGGACAGAATTCACCCCTCCACTTT
CASSLALGQNSPLHF
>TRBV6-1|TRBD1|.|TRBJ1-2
TGTGCCAGCAGTGAGAGTACCGGGACAGGGGGATTC
CASSESTGTGGF
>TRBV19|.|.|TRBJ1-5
TGTGCCAGCTGGGAGACGGGGGAGTATAGCAATCAGCCCCAGCATTTT
CASWETGEYSNQPQHF
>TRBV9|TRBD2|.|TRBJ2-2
TGTGCCAGCAGCCAAAGCGGGGTAGGGGAGCTGTTTTTT
CASSQSGVGELFF
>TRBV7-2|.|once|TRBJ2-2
TGTGCCAGCAGCCAGCAATCTAGCGTCGCCGGGGAGCTGTTTTTT
CASSQQSSVAGELFF
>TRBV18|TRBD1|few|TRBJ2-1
TGTGCCAGCTCACCAGGACAGGGGAGGAATGAGCAGTTCTTC
CASSPGQGRNEQFF
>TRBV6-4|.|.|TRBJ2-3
TGTGCCAGCAGCGGCCTGGGCAGCACAGATACGCAGTATTTT
CASSGLGSTDTQYF
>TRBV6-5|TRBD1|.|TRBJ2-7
TGTGCCAGCAGTTACGGGACAGGGCCCTCCTACGAGCAGTACTTC
CASSYGTGPSYEQYF
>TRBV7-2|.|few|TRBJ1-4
TGTGCCAGCAGGCTAGCGGTAACTAATGAAAAACTGTTTTTT
CASRLAVTNEKLFF
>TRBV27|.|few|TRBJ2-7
TGTGCCAGCAGTGGACAGAACTTCTACGAGCAGTACTTC
CASSGQNFYEQYF
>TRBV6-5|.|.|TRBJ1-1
TGTGCCAGCAGGATGACAACGAACACTGAAGCTTTCTTT
CASRMTTNTEAFF
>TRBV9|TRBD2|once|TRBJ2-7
TGTGCCAGCAGCGTCGGGACTAGCGGGTACGAGCAGTACTTC
CASSVGTSGYEQYF
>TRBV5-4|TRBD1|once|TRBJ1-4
TGTGCCAGCAGCCTAACCCAACAGGGGACCGAAAAACTGTTTTTT
CASSLTQQGTEKLFF
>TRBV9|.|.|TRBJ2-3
TGTGCCAGCAGCGAGCTACGCACAGATACGCAGTATTTT
CASSELRTDTQYF
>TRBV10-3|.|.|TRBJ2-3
TGTGCCATCAGTGAGTCGGACTTATACACAGATACGCAGTATTTT
CAISESDLYTDTQYF
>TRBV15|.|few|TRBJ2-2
TGTGCCACCTCTCGCGTCGCGAACACCGGGGAGCTGTTTTTT
CATSRVANTGELFF
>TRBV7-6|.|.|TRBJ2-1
TGTGCCAGCAGCTTAGGCACAGGGAAGGAGCAGTTCTTC
CASSLGTGKEQFF
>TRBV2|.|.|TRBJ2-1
TGTGCCAGCCGGGAGGGGGCAGGGGCAAGCGACAATGAGCAGTTCTTC
CASREGAGASDNEQFF
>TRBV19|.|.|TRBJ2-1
TGTGCCAGTAGTATTCAGGGCTCCTACAATGAGCAGTTCTTC
CASSIQGSYNEQFF
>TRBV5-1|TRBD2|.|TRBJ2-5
TGCGCCAGCAGCTTGGACCCTAGCGGGGGACAAGAGACCCAGTACTTC
CASSLDPSGGQETQYF